The next 13 T cell receptor beta chains were all read from a single sample in a study of OX40 agonist ivuxolimab in advanced cancers. Sequencing used immunoSEQ multiplex PCR; TCRdb keeps in-frame clones, though not all of them. The profile covers about 73,000 clones, with about 88% appearing a single time and around 0.73% taken by the ten largest. This material consisted of CD4+ or CD8+ T cells sorted from blood, taken in a trial of the OX40 agonist ivuxolimab. The receptors here all came from an adult with an advanced solid tumor such as melanoma, head and neck, liver or kidney cancer.

V and J are TRBV6-5 and TRBJ2-1; 9 positions agree with TRBD2. V gave up 0 bases and J gave up 7 bases; unmatched junction bases: 4. CDR1 is MNHEY and CDR2 is SVGAGI in the germline V gene. The CDR3 spans 15 residues. The CDR3, as DNA: TGTGCCAGCAGTTACTCTGGACTAGCGTTGAATGAGCAGTTCTTC. It translates to CASSYSGLALNEQFF.

This clone was picked up a small number of times. The chain has TRBV11-2 and TRBJ1-5; D gene uncertain. Trimming took off 4 bases at V and 2 bases at J, with 15 bases between the two ends. The CDR3 length is 16 residues. Germline V gene data show CDR1 as SGHAT and CDR2 as FQNNGV. CDR3 region: CASSSGVGGGNQPQHF. The DNA for the CDR3 is TGTGCCAGCAGCTCCGGAGTGGGCGGGGGCAATCAGCCCCAGCATTTT.

The rearrangement joins TRBV11-3 to TRBJ1-1; D is uncertain. In germline, CDR1 is SGHNT, CDR2 YENEEA. The ends were cut back, 3 bases at V and 5 bases at J, with 13 bases in the middle. The CDR3 sequence is 14 residues long. CDR3 sequence reads: CASSFRDGETEAFF. The CDR3 DNA sequence: TGTGCCAGCAGCTTTAGGGATGGGGAGACTGAAGCTTTCTTT.

V and J are TRBV29-1 and TRBJ1-1, with D unresolved. The CDR3 consists of 14 residues. The V end was cut by 0 bases, the J end by 1 base, with 9 bases between. Germline loops: CDR1 SQVTM, CDR2 ANQGSEA. CDR3 nucleotide sequence: TGCAGCGTTGAAGACATGGCAGGGAACACTGAAGCTTTCTTT. Residues: CSVEDMAGNTEAFF.

The chain couples TRBV7-8 to TRBJ2-7, with D uncertain. Trimming stripped 1 base from V and 9 bases from J, with 13 bases between. Germline CDR1 SGHVS, CDR2 FQNEAQ. The CDR3 totals 13 residues. The CDR3 DNA follows: TGTGCCAGCAGCTTAGACCCGACTTTCGGGCAGTACTTC. Its protein is CASSLDPTFGQYF.

The chain couples TRBV28 to TRBJ1-2; 7 bases are shared with TRBD1. The CDR3 is made up of 15 amino acids. Germline V gene sequence: CDR1 MDHEN, CDR2 SYDVKM. V shed 4 bases, J shed 6 bases, and the junction held 11 bases outside the gene matches. Here the CDR3 DNA reads TGTGCCAGCAGTTCGACAGGGACCTATGAGGATGGCTACACCTTC. Encoded protein: CASSSTGTYEDGYTF.

The V and J genes are TRBV7-9 and TRBJ1-5; a weak D match, TRBD1 (5 bases). Deletions cut 3 bases from V and 4 bases from J, with 13 bases between. The V gene's germline CDR1 is SEHNR and CDR2 FQNEAQ (reference sequence). The CDR3 has 15 residues. The CDR3 DNA is TGTGCCAGCAGCTTTGACGGGGGGAAAAATCAGCCCCAGCATTTT. Its translation: CASSFDGGKNQPQHF. The full variable domain, its missing parts supplied by reference TRBV7-9 and TRBJ1-5, is DTGVSQNPRHKITKRGQNVTFRCDPISEHNRLYWYRQTLGQGPEFLTYFQNEAQLEKSRLLSDRFSAERPKGSFSTLEIQRTEQGDSAMYLCASSFDGGKNQPQHFGDGTRLSIL.

The chain couples TRBV18 to TRBJ2-5, with D unresolved. This CDR3 comprises 16 residues. CDR1 is KGHSH and CDR2 is LQKENI in the germline V gene. Trimming pared 3 bases from V and 2 bases from J, leaving 16 bases between. Here the CDR3 DNA reads TGTGCCAGCTCACCCACGTTCAGCCAGGCGCAAGAGACCCAGTACTTC. It specifies CASSPTFSQAQETQYF.

V usage is TRBV6-4 and J usage is TRBJ1-1; D gene ambiguous. V was trimmed by 8 bases and J by 4 bases, leaving 14 bases between them. This CDR3 is built from 13 residues. Germline V lookup: CDR1 MRHNA, CDR2 SNTAGT. The CDR3 protein is CASGVGEGTEAFF. CDR3 bases: TGTGCCAGCGGGGTAGGAGAGGGCACTGAAGCTTTCTTT.

The rearrangement uses TRBV5-1 and TRBJ2-5; D remains unclear. Germline V gene sequence: CDR1 SGHRS, CDR2 YFSETQ. V was shortened by 0 bases and J by 2 bases, with 5 bases between the two germline ends. The CDR3 runs 13 residues. CDR3 loop: CASSLVYQETQYF. In nucleotides, the CDR3 is TGCGCCAGCAGCTTGGTCTATCAAGAGACCCAGTACTTC.

The chain joins TRBV18 to TRBJ2-1; D remains unclear. The CDR3 sequence is 13 residues long. Trimming pared 0 bases from V and 6 bases from J, leaving 6 bases between. Germline assignment: CDR1 KGHSH and CDR2 LQKENI. CDR3 DNA sequence: TGTGCCAGCTCACCACCTAGCAGCAATGAGCAGTTCTTC. Translating it yields CASSPPSSNEQFF.

This clone was seen a handful of times. The CDR3 nucleotides are TGTGCCAGCAGTTACGCAAAGGGAAACACCATATATTTT. It encodes CASSYAKGNTIYF. This rearrangement joins TRBV6-6 to TRBJ1-3, with D unresolved. CDR1 and CDR2 from the germline V gene are MNHNY and SVGAGI (reference sequence). The CDR3 has 13 amino acids. V gave up 2 bases and J gave up 4 bases, with 6 bases separating them.

V and J are TRBV10-3 and TRBJ2-2; 9 nucleotides line up with TRBD1. CDR3 length: 15 amino acids. With 7 bases clipped from V and 4 bases from J, the junction kept 7 bases outside the gene matches. CDR1 is ENHRY, CDR2 SYGVKD, per germline. The CDR3 is CAINPDRGGTGELFF. The CDR3 coding sequence is TGTGCCATCAATCCGGACAGGGGAGGCACCGGGGAGCTGTTTTTT.